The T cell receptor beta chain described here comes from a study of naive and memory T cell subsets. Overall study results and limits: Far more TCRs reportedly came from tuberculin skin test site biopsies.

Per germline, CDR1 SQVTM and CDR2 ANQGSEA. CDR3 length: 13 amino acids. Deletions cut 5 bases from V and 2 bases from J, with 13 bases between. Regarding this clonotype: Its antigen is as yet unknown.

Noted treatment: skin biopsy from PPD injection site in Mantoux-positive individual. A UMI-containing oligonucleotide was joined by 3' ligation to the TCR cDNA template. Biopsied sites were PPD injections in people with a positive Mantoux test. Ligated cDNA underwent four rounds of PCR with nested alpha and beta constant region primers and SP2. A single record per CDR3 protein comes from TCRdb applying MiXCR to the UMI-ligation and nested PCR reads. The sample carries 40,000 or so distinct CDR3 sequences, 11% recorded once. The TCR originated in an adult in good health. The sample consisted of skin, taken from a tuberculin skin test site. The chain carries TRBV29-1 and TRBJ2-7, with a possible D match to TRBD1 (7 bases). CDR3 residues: CSVLTGRTYEQYF. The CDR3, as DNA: TGCAGCGTTTTGACAGGGAGGACCTACGAGCAGTACTTC.